This T cell receptor (beta chain) emerged from a study of early T cells in non-severe SARS-CoV-2 infection. For the study at large: The input, bulk RNA from unsorted whole blood, was sequenced, and chains were unpaired.

Separate cDNA molecules each had unique molecular identifiers attached to them. TCRdb fed the 5' RACE reads into MiXCR, producing one record per CDR3 protein. The sample lists over 60,000 distinct CDR3 sequences, about 10% occurring once. Concerning this clonotype itself: One junction end does not reproduce the germline sequence, and a read error may be involved.

The clonotype was recovered from an adult who was a healthcare worker with PCR-confirmed SARS-CoV-2 infection or an uninfected control (not recorded which). Sequenced sample: whole blood.

In nucleotides, the CDR3 is TGTGCTAGCAGTTCAAGTTACAGGGTAGGCCCCTACAATGAGCAGTTCTTC. Translating it yields CASSSSYRVGPYNEQFF. The chain employs TRBV28 and TRBJ2-1, with TRBD1 as a possible D gene (6 bases). The CDR3 spans 17 residues. CDR1 is MDHEN, CDR2 SYDVKM, per germline. Together with reference TRBV28 and TRBJ2-1, the CDR3 gives the full variable domain: DVKVTQSSRYLVKRTGEKVFLECVQDMDHENMFWYRQDPGLGLRLIYFSYDVKMKEKGDIPEGYSVSREKKERFSLILESASTNQTSMYLCASSSSYRVGPYNEQFFGPGTRLTVL.